This passage covers 4 T cell receptor beta chains from one sample sequenced in a study. From the 5' RACE reads, TCRdb called clonotypes with MiXCR, one entry per CDR3 protein. This sample carries under 45,000 distinct CDR3 sequences, approximately 28% of them seen once, and the ten largest clones take approximately 4.1%. Sequences were obtained from tumor-infiltrating memory CD4+ T cells sorted from the breast tumor. Subset: memory CD4+ T cells, CD4+CD45RO+CD25-. All receptors come from a female donor with breast cancer.

The gene calls are TRBV4-2 and TRBJ2-5; D is unclear. CDR1 and CDR2 (germline): LGHNA, YNFKEQ. The CDR3 extends over 14 amino acids. V shed 5 bases and J shed 5 bases, with 15 bases lying between them. The CDR3, as DNA: TGTGCCAGCAGCACCCTAGAGGCCGTTGAGACCCAGTACTTC. It codes for CASSTLEAVETQYF.

This clonotype showed up just a few times. J is TRBJ2-5 and V is TRBV20-1, with D perhaps assigned TRBD1 or TRBD2 (5 bases each). CDR3 length: 14 residues. Deletions cut 2 bases from V and 6 bases from J, with 16 bases between. Per the germline V gene, CDR1 is DFQATT and CDR2 is SNEGSKA (reference sequence). The CDR3 loop reads CSARSPGTDQTQYF. CDR3 DNA: TGCAGTGCTAGATCCCCCGGGACCGACCAGACCCAGTACTTC.

As to this clonotype: This may arise from a read error, as a much more abundant clone is one base away. CDR3 sequence reads: CTSTTGRGRNTIYF. For the CDR3, the DNA is TGTACCAGCACGACAGGGAGAGGAAGAAACACCATATATTTT. The chain couples TRBV2 to TRBJ1-3; 7 nucleotides match TRBD1. CDR1 is SNHLY and CDR2 is FYNNEI in the germline V gene. This CDR3 is 14 amino acids long.

This CDR3 is CASSPGQVNTEAFF. CDR3 in DNA: TGTGCCAGCAGCCCTGGACAGGTGAACACTGAAGCTTTCTTT. V and J are TRBV12-3 or TRBV12-4 and TRBJ1-1; TRBD1 aligns across 7 bases. The CDR3 extends over 14 amino acids. The V segment lost 6 bases and the J segment 0 bases; nucleotides outside the gene matches: 4.